The clone carrying this T cell receptor (beta chain) was recorded a few times. The source of the sample is a study of patients and donors after allogeneic stem cell transplantation. TCRdb passed the RT-PCR reads through MiXCR, listing each CDR3 protein once. The sample carries under 35,000 distinct CDR3 sequences, 35% to 40% recorded once. The CDR3 loop spans 14 amino acids. CDR1 is SQVTM, CDR2 ANQGSEA, per germline. After removal of 5 bases from V and 1 base from J, the junction contained 3 bases not matched to a gene. The TCR was taken from a human donor who was either an allogeneic HSCT recipient or a stem cell or donor lymphocyte infusion donor (not recorded which). It is not recorded whose cells these are; they may come from a transplant donor. Sequencing input: blood, either unsorted or a sorted T cell fraction (not recorded which). The chain employs TRBV29-1 and TRBJ1-3; 9 nucleotides line up with TRBD1. CDR3 loop: CSVTGTGSGNTIYF. The CDR3 DNA is TGCAGCGTTACCGGGACAGGGTCTGGAAACACCATATATTTT. Filled out from reference TRBV29-1 and TRBJ1-3, the complete variable domain reads SAVISQKPSRDICQRGTSLTIQCQVDSQVTMMFWYRQQPGQSLTLIATANQGSEATYESGFVIDKFPISRPNLTFSTLTVSNMSPEDSSIYLCSVTGTGSGNTIYFGEGSWLTVV.